This TCR beta chain was documented in a study of blood T cell repertoires in COVID-19. Background on the study: Samples of COVID-19 (acute and convalescent) were obtained from the United States, Italy and Spain.

V shed 3 bases, J shed 7 bases, and the junction held 3 bases outside the gene matches. The CDR3 extends over 15 amino acids. Germline assignment: CDR1 SGHTA and CDR2 FQGNSA. Sequencing used immunoSEQ multiplex PCR; TCRdb keeps in-frame clones, though not all of them. This sample has approximately 300,000 clones, with over 70% found just once. Sequenced material: peripheral blood. The V gene is TRBV7-2, the J gene TRBJ2-1; 13 bases align to TRBD2. This TCR came from a woman between 50 and 59 years old with acute or convalescent COVID-19. The CDR3 bases are TGTGCCAGCAGCTTCCGACTAGCGGGAGGTAATGAGCAGTTCTTC. As protein: CASSFRLAGGNEQFF.